This is a list of T cell receptor beta chains from one sample in a study of CD8+CD57+ T cells in acquired aplastic anemia. TCRdb re-called the reads through MiXCR, storing one row per CDR3 protein. The sample lists under 250,000 distinct CDR3 sequences; around half were seen once. The sequencing input was sorted CD4+, CD8+, or CD8+CD57+ T cells (not recorded which) from PBMCs. The receptors stem from a human donor with aplastic anemia. CDR3s include the opening cysteine and the closing phenylalanine or tryptophan. The D gene is left open where the match is weak. The size entry is marked missing in some rows and otherwise reads once, few, many or a size class.

abundance: .; j_gene: TRBJ1-1; d_gene: .; v_gene: TRBV7-8; CDR3nt: TGTGCCAGCAGCTTAGTCTTCCCTCCCACCGAAGCTTTCTTT; CDR3aa: CASSLVFPPTEAFF
abundance: .; j_gene: TRBJ2-2; d_gene: .; v_gene: TRBV3-1; CDR3nt: TGTGCCAGCAGCCAAAAAGGTCCGGGGGCGAACACCGGGGAGCTGTTTTTT; CDR3aa: CASSQKGPGANTGELFF
abundance: .; j_gene: TRBJ1-1; d_gene: .; v_gene: TRBV28; CDR3nt: TGTGCCAGCAGTTTCCCAGGGGACACTGAAGCTTTCTTT; CDR3aa: CASSFPGDTEAFF
abundance: many; j_gene: TRBJ1-2; d_gene: .; v_gene: TRBV2; CDR3nt: TGTGCCAGCAGACCGGTCTATGGCTACACCTTC; CDR3aa: CASRPVYGYTF
abundance: many; j_gene: TRBJ2-1; d_gene: .; v_gene: TRBV6-4; CDR3nt: TGTGCCAGCAGTGATCGACAGAGCCCCTACAATGAGCAGTTCTTC; CDR3aa: CASSDRQSPYNEQFF
abundance: many; j_gene: TRBJ2-7; d_gene: .; v_gene: TRBV4-1; CDR3nt: TGCGCCAGCAGCCAAGTGCTGGGCTACGAGCAGTACTTC; CDR3aa: CASSQVLGYEQYF
abundance: .; j_gene: TRBJ2-7; d_gene: TRBD1; v_gene: TRBV29-1; CDR3nt: TGCAGCGTGGACGGACAGGGGGCTGGTGAGCAGTACTTC; CDR3aa: CSVDGQGAGEQYF
abundance: many; j_gene: TRBJ2-7; d_gene: TRBD1; v_gene: TRBV7-6; CDR3nt: TGTGCCAGCAGCCGGATGCAGGGGGACGAGCAGTACTTC; CDR3aa: CASSRMQGDEQYF
abundance: many; j_gene: TRBJ2-7; d_gene: .; v_gene: TRBV2; CDR3nt: TGTGCCACCATCCAGAGACTAGAGCAGTACTTC; CDR3aa: CATIQRLEQYF
abundance: many; j_gene: TRBJ2-3; d_gene: TRBD2; v_gene: TRBV7-9; CDR3nt: TGTGCCAGCAGCTTAGTAGGAGCGGGGACCGCCGGGACGCAGTATTTT; CDR3aa: CASSLVGAGTAGTQYF
abundance: many; j_gene: TRBJ1-2; d_gene: .; v_gene: TRBV15; CDR3nt: TGTGCCACCAGCAGAGTCTGGGAGGGGTCGAGCGGCTACACCTTC; CDR3aa: CATSRVWEGSSGYTF
abundance: .; j_gene: TRBJ1-5; d_gene: .; v_gene: TRBV10-3; CDR3nt: TGTGCCATCAGTGAGCTAGACAGCTACGAGCATTTT; CDR3aa: CAISELDSYEHF
abundance: many; j_gene: TRBJ1-2; d_gene: TRBD1; v_gene: TRBV13; CDR3nt: TGTGCCAGCAGCTTAGGGCGACAGGGGAATGGCTACACCTTC; CDR3aa: CASSLGRQGNGYTF
abundance: many; j_gene: TRBJ2-7; d_gene: .; v_gene: TRBV10-3; CDR3nt: TGTGCCATCAGTTTCAACGGCTACGCCGAAGAGCAGTACTTC; CDR3aa: CAISFNGYAEEQYF
abundance: .; j_gene: TRBJ2-5; d_gene: .; v_gene: TRBV10-3; CDR3nt: TGTGCCATCAGGGGACTTAGTGGAGAGACCCAGTACTTC; CDR3aa: CAIRGLSGETQYF
abundance: many; j_gene: TRBJ2-7; d_gene: TRBD1; v_gene: TRBV7-9; CDR3nt: TGTGCCAGCAGCCCTCAGGGGGCTTATAACTACGAGCAGTACTTC; CDR3aa: CASSPQGAYNYEQYF
abundance: .; j_gene: TRBJ2-7; d_gene: .; v_gene: TRBV27; CDR3nt: TGTGCCAGCAGTTTCAGTTTAGGGGAAAGCTCCTACGAGCAGTACTTC; CDR3aa: CASSFSLGESSYEQYF
abundance: few; j_gene: TRBJ2-5; d_gene: .; v_gene: TRBV29-1; CDR3nt: TGCAGCGTTGGACGCCCCCAAGAGACCCAGTACTTC; CDR3aa: CSVGRPQETQYF
abundance: .; j_gene: TRBJ1-2; d_gene: .; v_gene: TRBV7-2; CDR3nt: TGTGCCAGCAGCTTAGAATTGGCAAGCAACTATGGCTACACCTTC; CDR3aa: CASSLELASNYGYTF
abundance: many; j_gene: TRBJ1-2; d_gene: .; v_gene: TRBV2; CDR3nt: TGTGCCAGCAGTGAGGTAGACGGCAGCTTTGGGCCAGACTATGGCTACACCTTC; CDR3aa: CASSEVDGSFGPDYGYTF
abundance: many; j_gene: TRBJ2-1; d_gene: .; v_gene: TRBV7-3; CDR3nt: TGTGCCAGCAGCTTAAGTCCCTGGGCTGTTACTTACAATGAGCAGTTCTTC; CDR3aa: CASSLSPWAVTYNEQFF
abundance: few; j_gene: TRBJ2-7; d_gene: TRBD2; v_gene: TRBV7-8; CDR3nt: TGTGCCAGCAGCTCCCCGAGCGGGAGTGGCTACGAGCAGTACTTC; CDR3aa: CASSSPSGSGYEQYF